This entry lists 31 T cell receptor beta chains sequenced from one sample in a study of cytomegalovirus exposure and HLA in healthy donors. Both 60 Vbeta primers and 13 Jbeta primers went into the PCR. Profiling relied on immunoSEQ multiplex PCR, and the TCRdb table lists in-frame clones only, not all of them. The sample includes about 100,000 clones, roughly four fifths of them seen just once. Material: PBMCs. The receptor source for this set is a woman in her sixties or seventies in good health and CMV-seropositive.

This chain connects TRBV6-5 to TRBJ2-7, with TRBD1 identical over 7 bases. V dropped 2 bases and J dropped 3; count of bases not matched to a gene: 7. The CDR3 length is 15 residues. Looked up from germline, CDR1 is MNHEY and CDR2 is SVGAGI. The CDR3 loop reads CASSYGSGGNYEQYF. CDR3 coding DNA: TGTGCCAGCAGTTACGGGTCAGGGGGAAACTACGAGCAGTACTTC.

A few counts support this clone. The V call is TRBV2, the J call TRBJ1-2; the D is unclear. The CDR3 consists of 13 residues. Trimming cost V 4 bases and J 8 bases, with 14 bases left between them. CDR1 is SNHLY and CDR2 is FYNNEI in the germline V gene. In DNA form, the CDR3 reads TGTGCCAGCAGTGGACTTACCCTCGGAGGCTACACCTTC. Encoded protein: CASSGLTLGGYTF.

CDR3 protein: CAWKGQGNEQFF. As DNA, the CDR3 is TGTGCCTGGAAGGGACAGGGGAATGAGCAGTTCTTC. This rearrangement joins TRBV30 to TRBJ2-1; 10 nucleotides match TRBD1. Germline CDR1 is GTSNPN and CDR2 is SVGIG (reference sequence). The CDR3 extends over 12 amino acids. The V gene end was trimmed by 4 bases and the J gene end by 7 bases; junction bases not matched to a gene: 1.

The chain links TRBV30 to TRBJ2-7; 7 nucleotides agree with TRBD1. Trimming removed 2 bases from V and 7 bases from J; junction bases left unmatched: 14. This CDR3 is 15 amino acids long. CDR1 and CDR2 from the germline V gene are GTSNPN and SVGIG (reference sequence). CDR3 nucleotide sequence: TGTGCCTGGAGTACGCTACAGGGGAACCCATTGGAGCAGTACTTC. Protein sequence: CAWSTLQGNPLEQYF. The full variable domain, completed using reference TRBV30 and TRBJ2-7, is SQTIHQWPATLVQPVGSPLSLECTVEGTSNPNLYWYRQAAGRGLQLLFYSVGIGQISSEVPQNLSASRPQDRQFILSSKKLLLSDSGFYLCAWSTLQGNPLEQYFGPGTRLTVT.

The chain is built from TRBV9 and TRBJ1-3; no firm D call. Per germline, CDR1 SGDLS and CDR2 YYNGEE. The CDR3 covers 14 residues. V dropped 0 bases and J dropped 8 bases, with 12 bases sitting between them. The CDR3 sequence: CASSVESVLDTIYF. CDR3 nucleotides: TGTGCCAGCAGCGTAGAATCGGTCTTGGACACCATATATTTT.

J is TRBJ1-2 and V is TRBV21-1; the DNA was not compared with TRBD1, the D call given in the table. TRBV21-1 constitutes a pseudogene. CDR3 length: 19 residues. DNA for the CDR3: TGTGCCAGCAGCTCACCTACTGGGACAGGTCGCGGGGATAACTATGGCTACACCTTC. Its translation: CASSSPTGTGRGDNYGYTF.

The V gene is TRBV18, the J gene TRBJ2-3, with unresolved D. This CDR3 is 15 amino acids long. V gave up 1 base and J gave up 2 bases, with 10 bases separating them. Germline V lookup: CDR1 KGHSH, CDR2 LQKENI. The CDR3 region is CASSPQSQITDTQYF. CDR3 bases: TGTGCCAGCTCACCACAAAGTCAGATCACAGATACGCAGTATTTT.

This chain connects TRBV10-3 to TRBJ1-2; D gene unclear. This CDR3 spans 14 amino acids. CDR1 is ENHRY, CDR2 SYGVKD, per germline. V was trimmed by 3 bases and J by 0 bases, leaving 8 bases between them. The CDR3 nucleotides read TGTGCCATCAGTGAACAGACAACTAACTATGGCTACACCTTC. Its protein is CAISEQTTNYGYTF.

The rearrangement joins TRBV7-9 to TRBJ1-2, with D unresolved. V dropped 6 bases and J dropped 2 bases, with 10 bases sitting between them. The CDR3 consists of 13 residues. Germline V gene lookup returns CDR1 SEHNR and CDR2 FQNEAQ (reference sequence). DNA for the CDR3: TGTGCCAGCAGTCTCGCGAGGAACTATGGCTACACCTTC. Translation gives CASSLARNYGYTF.

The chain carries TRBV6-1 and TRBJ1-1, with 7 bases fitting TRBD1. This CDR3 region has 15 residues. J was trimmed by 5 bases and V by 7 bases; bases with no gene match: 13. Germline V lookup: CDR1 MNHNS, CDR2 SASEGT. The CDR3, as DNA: TGTGCCAGCAATCCCGGGCAGGGGGTGAGGACTGAAGCTTTCTTT. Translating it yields CASNPGQGVRTEAFF.

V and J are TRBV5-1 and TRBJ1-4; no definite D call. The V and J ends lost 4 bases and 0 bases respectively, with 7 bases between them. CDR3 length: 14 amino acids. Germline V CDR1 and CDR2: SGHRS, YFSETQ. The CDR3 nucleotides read TGCGCCAGCAGCCTACAGTCAACTAATGAAAAACTGTTTTTT. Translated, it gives CASSLQSTNEKLFF. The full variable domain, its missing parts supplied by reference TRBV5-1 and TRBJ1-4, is KAGVTQTPRYLIKTRGQQVTLSCSPISGHRSVSWYQQTPGQGLQFLFEYFSETQRNKGNFPGRFSGRQFSNSRSEMNVSTLELGDSALYLCASSLQSTNEKLFFGSGTQLSVL.

CDR3 region: CASHLAGFQETQYF. CDR3 bases: TGTGCCAGCCATCTAGCGGGTTTCCAAGAGACCCAGTACTTC. The chain links TRBV28 to TRBJ2-5, with TRBD2 matching over 8 bases. The CDR3 is 14 residues long. The germline V gene encodes CDR1 MDHEN and CDR2 SYDVKM. Unmatched junction bases numbered 6, after V lost 8 bases and J lost 1 base.

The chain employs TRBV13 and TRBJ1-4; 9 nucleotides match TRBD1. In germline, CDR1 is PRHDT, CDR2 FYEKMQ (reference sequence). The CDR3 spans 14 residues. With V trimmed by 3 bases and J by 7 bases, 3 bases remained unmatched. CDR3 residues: CASSFRTGVEKLFF. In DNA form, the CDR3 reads TGTGCCAGCAGCTTCCGGACAGGGGTTGAAAAACTGTTTTTT.

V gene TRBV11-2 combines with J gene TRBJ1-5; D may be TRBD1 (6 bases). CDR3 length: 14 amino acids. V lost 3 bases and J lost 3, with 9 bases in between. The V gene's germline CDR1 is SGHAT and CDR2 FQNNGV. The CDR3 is CASSLRDTNQPQHF. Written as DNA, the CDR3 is TGTGCCAGCAGCTTGAGGGACACCAATCAGCCCCAGCATTTT.

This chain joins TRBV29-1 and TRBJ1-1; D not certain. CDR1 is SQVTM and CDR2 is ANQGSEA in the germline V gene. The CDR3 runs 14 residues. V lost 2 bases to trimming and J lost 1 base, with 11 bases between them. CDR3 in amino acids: CSVELSGWNTEAFF. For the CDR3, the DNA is TGCAGCGTTGAATTGTCGGGATGGAACACTGAAGCTTTCTTT. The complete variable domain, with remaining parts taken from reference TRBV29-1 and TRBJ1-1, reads SAVISQKPSRDICQRGTSLTIQCQVDSQVTMMFWYRQQPGQSLTLIATANQGSEATYESGFVIDKFPISRPNLTFSTLTVSNMSPEDSSIYLCSVELSGWNTEAFFGQGTRLTVV.

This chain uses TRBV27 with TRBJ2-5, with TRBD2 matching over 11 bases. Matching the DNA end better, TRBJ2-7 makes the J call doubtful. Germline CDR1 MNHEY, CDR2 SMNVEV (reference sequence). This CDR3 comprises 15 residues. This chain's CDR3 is CASSSLAGGTYEQYF. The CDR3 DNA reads TGTGCCAGCAGTTCATTAGCGGGAGGGACCTACGAGCAGTACTTC.

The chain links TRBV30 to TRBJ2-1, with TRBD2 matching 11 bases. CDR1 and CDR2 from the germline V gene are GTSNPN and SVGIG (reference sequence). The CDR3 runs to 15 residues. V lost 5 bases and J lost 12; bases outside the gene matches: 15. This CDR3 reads CAWLGRLAGGLGQFF. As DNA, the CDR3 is TGTGCCTGGTTAGGGAGGCTAGCGGGGGGTCTTGGGCAGTTCTTC.

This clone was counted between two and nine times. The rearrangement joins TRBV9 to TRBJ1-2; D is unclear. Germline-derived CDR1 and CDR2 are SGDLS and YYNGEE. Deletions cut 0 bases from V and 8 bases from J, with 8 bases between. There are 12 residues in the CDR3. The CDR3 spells CASSVATEGYTF. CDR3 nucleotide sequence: TGTGCCAGCAGCGTAGCGACTGAGGGCTACACCTTC.

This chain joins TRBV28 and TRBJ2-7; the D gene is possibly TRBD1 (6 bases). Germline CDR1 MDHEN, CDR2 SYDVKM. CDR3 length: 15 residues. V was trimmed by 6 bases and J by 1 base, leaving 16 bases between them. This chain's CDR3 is CASSPNRVGSYEQYF. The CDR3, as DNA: TGTGCCAGCAGCCCTAACAGGGTGGGGTCCTACGAGCAGTACTTC.

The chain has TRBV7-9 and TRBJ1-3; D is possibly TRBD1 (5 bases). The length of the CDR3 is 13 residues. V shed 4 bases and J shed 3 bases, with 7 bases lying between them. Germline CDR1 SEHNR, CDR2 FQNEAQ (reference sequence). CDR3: CASSSRVGNTIYF. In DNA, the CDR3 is TGTGCCAGCAGCTCCAGGGTTGGAAACACCATATATTTT.

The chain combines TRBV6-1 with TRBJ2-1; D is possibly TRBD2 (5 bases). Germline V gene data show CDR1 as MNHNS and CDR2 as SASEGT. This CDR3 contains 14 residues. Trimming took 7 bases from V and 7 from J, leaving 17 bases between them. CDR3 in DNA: TGTGCCAGCACGTTCCACGGACGCGGGAATGAGCAGTTCTTC. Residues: CASTFHGRGNEQFF.

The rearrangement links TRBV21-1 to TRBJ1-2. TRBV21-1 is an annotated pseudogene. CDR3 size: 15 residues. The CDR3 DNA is TGTGCCAGCAGCAGGGTAAGACTTAGTGGGTATGGCTACACCTTC. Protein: CASSRVRLSGYGYTF.

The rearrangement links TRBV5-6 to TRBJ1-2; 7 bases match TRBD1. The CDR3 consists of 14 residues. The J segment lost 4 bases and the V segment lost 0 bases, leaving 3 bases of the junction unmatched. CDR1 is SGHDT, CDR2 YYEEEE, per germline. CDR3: CASSLEGAIYGYTF. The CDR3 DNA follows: TGTGCCAGCAGCTTGGAGGGGGCCATCTATGGCTACACCTTC.

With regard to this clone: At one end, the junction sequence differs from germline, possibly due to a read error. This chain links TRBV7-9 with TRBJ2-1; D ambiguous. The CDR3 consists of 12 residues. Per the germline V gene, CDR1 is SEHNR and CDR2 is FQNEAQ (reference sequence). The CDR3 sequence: CSSSYEYNEQFF. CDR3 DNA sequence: TGTTCCAGCAGTTACGAGTACAATGAGCAGTTCTTC.

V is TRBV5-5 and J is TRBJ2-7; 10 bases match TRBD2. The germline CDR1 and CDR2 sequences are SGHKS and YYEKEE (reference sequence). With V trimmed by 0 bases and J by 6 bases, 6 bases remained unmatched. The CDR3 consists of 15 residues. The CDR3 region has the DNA TGTGCCAGCAGCTTGGAACTAGCGGGACTCGGCGAGCAGTACTTC. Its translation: CASSLELAGLGEQYF.

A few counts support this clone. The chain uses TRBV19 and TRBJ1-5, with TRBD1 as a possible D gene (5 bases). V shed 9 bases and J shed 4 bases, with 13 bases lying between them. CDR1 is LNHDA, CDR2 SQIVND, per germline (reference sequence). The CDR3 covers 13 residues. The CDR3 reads CASRMGGNQPQHF. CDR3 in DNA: TGTGCCAGCCGGATGGGGGGAAATCAGCCCCAGCATTTT.

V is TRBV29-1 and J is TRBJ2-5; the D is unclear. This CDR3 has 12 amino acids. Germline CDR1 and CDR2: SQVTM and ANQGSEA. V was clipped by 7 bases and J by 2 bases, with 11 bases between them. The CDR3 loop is CSGKPGQETQYF. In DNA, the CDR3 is TGCAGCGGAAAACCGGGTCAAGAGACCCAGTACTTC.

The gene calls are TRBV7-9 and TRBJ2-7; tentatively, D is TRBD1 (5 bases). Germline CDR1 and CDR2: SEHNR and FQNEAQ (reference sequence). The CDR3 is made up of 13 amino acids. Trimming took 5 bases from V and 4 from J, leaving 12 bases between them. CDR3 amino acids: CASSPTKGYEQYF. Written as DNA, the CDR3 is TGTGCCAGCAGCCCAACCAAGGGGTACGAGCAGTACTTC.

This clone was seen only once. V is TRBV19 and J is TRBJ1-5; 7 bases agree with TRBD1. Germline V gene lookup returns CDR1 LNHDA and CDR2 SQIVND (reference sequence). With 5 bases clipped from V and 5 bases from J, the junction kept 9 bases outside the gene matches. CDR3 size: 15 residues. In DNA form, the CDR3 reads TGTGCCAGTAGTCCTGGGGACAGCCAGCATCAGCCCCAGCATTTT. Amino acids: CASSPGDSQHQPQHF.

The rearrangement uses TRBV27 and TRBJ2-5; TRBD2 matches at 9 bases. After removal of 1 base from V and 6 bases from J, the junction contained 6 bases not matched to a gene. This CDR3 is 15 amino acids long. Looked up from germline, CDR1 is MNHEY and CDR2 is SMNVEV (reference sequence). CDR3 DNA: TGTGCCAGCAGTTTATTTGCGGGAGGGCCCCAGACCCAGTACTTC. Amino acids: CASSLFAGGPQTQYF.

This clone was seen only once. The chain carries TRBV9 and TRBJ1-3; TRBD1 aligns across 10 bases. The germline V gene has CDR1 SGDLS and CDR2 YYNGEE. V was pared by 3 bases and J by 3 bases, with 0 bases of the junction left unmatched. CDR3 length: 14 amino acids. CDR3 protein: CASSGDRGGNTIYF. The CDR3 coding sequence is TGTGCCAGCAGCGGGGACAGGGGTGGAAACACCATATATTTT.